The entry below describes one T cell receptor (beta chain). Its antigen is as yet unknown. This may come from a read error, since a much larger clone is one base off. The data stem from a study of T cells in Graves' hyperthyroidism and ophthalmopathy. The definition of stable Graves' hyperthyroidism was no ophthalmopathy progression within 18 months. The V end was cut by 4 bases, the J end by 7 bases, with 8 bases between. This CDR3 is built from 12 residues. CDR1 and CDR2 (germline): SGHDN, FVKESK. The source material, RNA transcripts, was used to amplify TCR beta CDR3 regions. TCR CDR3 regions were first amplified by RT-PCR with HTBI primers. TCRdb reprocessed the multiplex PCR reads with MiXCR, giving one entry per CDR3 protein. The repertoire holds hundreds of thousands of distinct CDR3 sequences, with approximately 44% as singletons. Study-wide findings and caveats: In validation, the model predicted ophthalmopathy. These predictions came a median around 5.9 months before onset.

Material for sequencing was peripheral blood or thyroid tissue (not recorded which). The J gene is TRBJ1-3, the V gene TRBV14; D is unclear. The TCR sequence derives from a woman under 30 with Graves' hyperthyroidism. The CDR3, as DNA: TGTGCCAGCAGCCCTTTAGCCAACACCATATATTTT. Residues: CASSPLANTIYF. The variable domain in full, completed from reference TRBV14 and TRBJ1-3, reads EAGVTQFPSHSVIEKGQTVTLRCDPISGHDNLYWYRRVMGKEIKFLLHFVKESKQDESGMPNNRFLAERTGGTYSTLKVQPAELEDSGVYFCASSPLANTIYFGEGSWLTVV.